A single sample is the source of the 6 T cell receptor beta chains below, sequenced in a study of blood T cell repertoires in COVID-19. Profiled with immunoSEQ multiplex PCR; TCRdb holds only in-frame clones, not every one. The profile shows over 100,000 clones, 82% of them singletons. What was sequenced was peripheral blood. These TCRs come from a man in his 70s with acute or convalescent COVID-19.

V usage is TRBV7-8 and J usage is TRBJ1-3; 7 bases agree with TRBD1. Germline loops: CDR1 SGHVS, CDR2 FQNEAQ. V gave up 5 bases and J gave up 9 bases; unmatched junction bases: 10. The CDR3 is 14 amino acids. CDR3 in DNA: TGTGCCAGCAGCACTAGGGACAGTTCAATCACCATATATTTT. It encodes CASSTRDSSITIYF.

The chain joins TRBV5-5 to TRBJ2-1; D gene unclear. Trimming shortened V by 2 bases and J by 3 bases, and 6 bases separated the two germline ends. CDR3 length: 13 amino acids. Germline lookup yields CDR1 SGHKS and CDR2 YYEKEE (reference sequence). The CDR3 loop is CASSFTDYNEQFF. CDR3 bases: TGTGCCAGCAGCTTTACAGACTACAATGAGCAGTTCTTC.

The gene calls are TRBV11-3 and TRBJ2-2; 7 nucleotides agree with TRBD1. The CDR3 has 15 amino acids. Germline V gene data show CDR1 as SGHNT and CDR2 as YENEEA. Germline trimming cut 5 bases from V and 1 base from J; bases unmatched to any gene: 4. The CDR3 protein is CASSRTGLNTGELFF. The CDR3 nucleotides are TGTGCCAGCAGCCGGACAGGCCTGAACACCGGGGAGCTGTTTTTT.

This clone occurred a few times. This chain uses TRBV29-1 with TRBJ1-1; D perhaps matches TRBD1 (6 bases). Germline CDR1 and CDR2: SQVTM and ANQGSEA. Trimming removed 4 bases from V and 0 bases from J, with 12 bases in between. CDR3 length equals 14 residues. CDR3 region: CSVGFRGMNTEAFF. CDR3 nucleotide sequence: TGCAGCGTTGGATTCAGGGGAATGAACACTGAAGCTTTCTTT.

This clone occurred once. The chain employs TRBV28 and TRBJ2-7, with 9 bases that match TRBD2. The CDR3 runs 15 residues. Trimming cost V 5 bases and J 2 bases; bases outside gene matches: 7. Per the germline V gene, CDR1 is MDHEN and CDR2 is SYDVKM. The CDR3 protein is CASSQAGGPPYEQYF. In DNA, the CDR3 is TGTGCCAGCAGTCAAGCGGGAGGACCTCCCTACGAGCAGTACTTC.

This clone was observed a single time. The J gene is TRBJ2-3, the V gene TRBV7-8; 7 nucleotides align to TRBD2. Germline assignment: CDR1 SGHVS and CDR2 FQNEAQ. The CDR3 is 17 residues long. The junction had 12 bases not matched to a gene; V was cut back by 5 bases and J by 1 base. In DNA, the CDR3 is TGTGCCAGCAGCCTCTCGAGGTGGCTAGCGGGCACAGATACGCAGTATTTT. This translates into CASSLSRWLAGTDTQYF.